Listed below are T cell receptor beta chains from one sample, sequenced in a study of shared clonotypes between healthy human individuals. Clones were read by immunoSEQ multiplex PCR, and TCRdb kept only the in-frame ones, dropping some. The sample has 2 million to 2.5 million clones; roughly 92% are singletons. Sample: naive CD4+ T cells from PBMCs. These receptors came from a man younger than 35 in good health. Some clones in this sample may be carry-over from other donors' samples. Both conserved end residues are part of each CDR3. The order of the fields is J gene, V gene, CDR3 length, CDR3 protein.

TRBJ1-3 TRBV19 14 CASKTGGSGNTIYF
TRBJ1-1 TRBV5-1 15 CASSLPTGSATEAFF
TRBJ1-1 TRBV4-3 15 CASSQGPGMNTEAFF
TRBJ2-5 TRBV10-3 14 CAISESGRPETQYF
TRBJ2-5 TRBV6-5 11 CASRYKLVAYF
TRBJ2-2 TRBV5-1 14 CASSSSAFTGELFF
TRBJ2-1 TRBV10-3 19 CAISESTLMTSGVYNEQFF
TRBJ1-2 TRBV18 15 CASSPGLLRSDGYTF
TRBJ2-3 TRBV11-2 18 CASRTIQGRGLSTDTQYF
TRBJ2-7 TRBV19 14 CASSIVLAGEKQYF
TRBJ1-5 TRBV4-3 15 CASSQGTPGGQPQHF
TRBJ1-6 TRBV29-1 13 CSVEDDSGAPLHF
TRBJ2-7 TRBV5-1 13 CASRAGTGYEQYF
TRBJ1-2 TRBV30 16 CAWGTGTGQGAYGYTF
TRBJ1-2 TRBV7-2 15 CASSETGIANYGYTF
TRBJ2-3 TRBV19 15 CASSVRDREGDTQYF
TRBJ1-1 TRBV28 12 CASSKDPREAFF
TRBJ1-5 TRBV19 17 CASSIDTDRYSNQPQHF
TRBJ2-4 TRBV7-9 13 CASSLGLAEPKYF
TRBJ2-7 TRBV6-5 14 CASSYRGPTYEQYF
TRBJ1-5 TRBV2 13 CASSAGSNQPQHF
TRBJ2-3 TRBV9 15 CASSPRQGGTDTQYF
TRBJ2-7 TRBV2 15 CARATSGVHPYEQYF
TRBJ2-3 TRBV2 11 CASSEAPAQYF
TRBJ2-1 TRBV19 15 CASSRTSGRSNEQFF
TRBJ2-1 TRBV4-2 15 CASSQEGGNLNEQFF
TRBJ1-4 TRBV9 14 CASSGTGTGGKLFF